This passage covers 29 T cell receptor beta chains from one sample sequenced in a study of control samples from healthy donors and cancer patients. The method was immunoSEQ multiplex PCR; TCRdb's version includes in-frame clones alone and lacks a portion of them. Among 99,000 or so clones listed, roughly 80% were seen once. Sequencing was performed on blood. These receptors were collected from a woman aged 45-59 years in good health.

The chain uses TRBV19 and TRBJ1-5; D is ambiguous. This CDR3 has 14 amino acids. Trimming left V 5 bases short and J 1 base short, with 9 bases between. Germline V lookup: CDR1 LNHDA, CDR2 SQIVND (reference sequence). CDR3 in DNA: TGTGCCAGTAGTTGGGGTTTAAGCAATCAGCCCCAGCATTTT. It is translated as CASSWGLSNQPQHF. Looking up the rest from reference TRBV19 and TRBJ1-5 gives the full variable domain: DGGITQSPKYLFRKEGQNVTLSCEQNLNHDAMYWYRQDPGQGLRLIYYSQIVNDFQKGDIAEGYSVSREKKESFPLTVTSAQKNPTAFYLCASSWGLSNQPQHFGDGTRLSIL.

This sequence joins TRBV12-5 and TRBJ2-1; D is undetermined. Germline CDR1 LGHNT, CDR2 FRNRAP. The CDR3 is 16 amino acids. V lost 5 bases and J lost 0, with 14 bases in between. Written as DNA, the CDR3 is TGTGCTAGTGGTGATCCTTACGGAAGCTCCTACAATGAGCAGTTCTTC. Its protein product is CASGDPYGSSYNEQFF.

This rearrangement joins TRBV9 to TRBJ2-1; D not resolved. Germline CDR1 SGDLS, CDR2 YYNGEE. The CDR3 loop spans 15 amino acids. The V end lost 0 bases, the J end lost 1 base, and 8 bases lay between the germline ends. CDR3: CASSVGTTSYNEQFF. In nucleotides, the CDR3 is TGTGCCAGCAGCGTAGGGACGACATCCTACAATGAGCAGTTCTTC. The full variable domain, in which reference TRBV9 and TRBJ2-1 provide the parts outside the CDR3, is DSGVTQTPKHLITATGQRVTLRCSPRSGDLSVYWYQQSLDQGLQFLIQYYNGEERAKGNILERFSAQQFPDLHSELNLSSLELGDSALYFCASSVGTTSYNEQFFGPGTRLTVL.

This chain uses TRBV9 with TRBJ2-3, with D perhaps TRBD2 (5 bases). The CDR3 runs to 16 residues. The germline V gene encodes CDR1 SGDLS and CDR2 YYNGEE. V shed 4 bases and J shed 6 bases, with 21 bases lying between them. CDR3 residues: CASSQPSGLAIDTQYF. The CDR3 bases are TGTGCCAGCAGCCAACCCTCCGGGCTAGCTATTGATACGCAGTATTTT.

V and J are TRBV5-5 and TRBJ2-5; 7 nucleotides line up with TRBD1. The junction had 17 bases not matched to a gene; V was cut back by 5 bases and J by 1 base. The CDR3 has 18 residues. Germline V gene data show CDR1 as SGHKS and CDR2 as YYEKEE (reference sequence). The CDR3 region is CASSPLLLDRVSQETQYF. DNA of the CDR3: TGTGCCAGCAGTCCGCTGCTCCTAGACAGGGTTAGCCAAGAGACCCAGTACTTC.

The V and J genes are TRBV5-1 and TRBJ2-1; 9 bases align to TRBD2. Germline values: CDR1 SGHRS, CDR2 YFSETQ. Trimming at V came to 4 bases and at J to 9 bases, leaving 14 bases not matched to a gene. This CDR3 spans 16 amino acids. The DNA for the CDR3 is TGCGCCAGCAGCATAATACTAGCGGGTGAGAGGTCTGAGCAGTTCTTC. Residues: CASSIILAGERSEQFF.

The chain uses TRBV6-5 and TRBJ2-5; 14 nucleotides line up with TRBD2. Germline CDR1 is MNHEY and CDR2 is SVGAGI. V lost 7 bases and J lost 5; bases outside the gene matches: 6. The CDR3 covers 15 residues. The DNA for the CDR3 is TGTGCCAGCAACCGACTAGCGGGAGGGTCTGAGACCCAGTACTTC. Translation gives CASNRLAGGSETQYF.

The table lists this clone with a few counts. The V and J genes are TRBV6-5 and TRBJ2-7; perhaps TRBD1 as D (5 bases). This CDR3 has 14 amino acids. Germline loops: CDR1 MNHEY, CDR2 SVGAGI. Trimming shortened V by 0 bases and J by 5 bases, and 11 bases separated the two germline ends. This chain's CDR3 is CASSYSSRAHEQYF. The CDR3 bases are TGTGCCAGCAGTTACTCGTCCAGGGCCCACGAGCAGTACTTC.

The chain has TRBV30 and TRBJ1-2; D is perhaps TRBD1 (6 bases). CDR3 length equals 13 residues. V lost 3 bases to trimming and J lost 7 bases, with 15 bases between them. CDR1 is GTSNPN and CDR2 is SVGIG in the germline V gene (reference sequence). The CDR3 nucleotides read TGTGCCTGGAGCCACGACAGGCTTCGTGGCTACACCTTC. Amino acid sequence: CAWSHDRLRGYTF. Complete variable domain (other parts from reference TRBV30 and TRBJ1-2): SQTIHQWPATLVQPVGSPLSLECTVEGTSNPNLYWYRQAAGRGLQLLFYSVGIGQISSEVPQNLSASRPQDRQFILSSKKLLLSDSGFYLCAWSHDRLRGYTFGSGTRLTVV.

V and J are TRBV15 and TRBJ1-1; no firm D call. Germline CDR1 LNHNV, CDR2 YYDKDF (reference sequence). With 1 base removed from V and 1 base from J, the gap between germline ends came to 10 bases. The CDR3 sequence is 15 residues long. The CDR3 coding sequence is TGTGCCACCAGCAGAGTGCAGGATGGGAACACTGAAGCTTTCTTT. Translating gives CATSRVQDGNTEAFF. Using reference TRBV15 and TRBJ1-1 for the parts outside the CDR3, the full variable domain is DAMVIQNPRYQVTQFGKPVTLSCSQTLNHNVMYWYQQKSSQAPKLLFHYYDKDFNNEADTPDNFQSRRPNTSFCFLDIRSPGLGDTAMYLCATSRVQDGNTEAFFGQGTRLTVV.

The chain employs TRBV15 and TRBJ2-3; D gene uncertain. The CDR3 totals 13 residues. Trimming pared 0 bases from V and 9 bases from J, leaving 10 bases between. In germline, CDR1 is LNHNV, CDR2 YYDKDF (reference sequence). The CDR3 reads CATSRELRPTQYF. The CDR3, as DNA: TGTGCCACCAGCAGAGAGTTAAGGCCAACGCAGTATTTT.

This clone was counted once. The chain uses TRBV11-3 and TRBJ2-1, with D unresolved. This CDR3 is 15 amino acids long. Germline V lookup: CDR1 SGHNT, CDR2 YENEEA. The V and J ends lost 1 base and 2 bases respectively, with 9 bases between them. For the CDR3, the DNA is TGTGCCAGCAGCTTAGGGCCAGCCCCCTACAATGAGCAGTTCTTC. Translation: CASSLGPAPYNEQFF.

This clone has just a few counts. The chain links TRBV27 to TRBJ1-6; TRBD1 might be the D (5 bases). The V and J ends lost 6 bases and 7 bases respectively, with 13 bases between them. CDR1 and CDR2 (germline): MNHEY, SMNVEV (reference sequence). The CDR3 extends over 14 amino acids. This CDR3 is CASSFGAANSPLHF. In DNA, the CDR3 is TGTGCCAGCAGCTTCGGGGCAGCAAATTCACCCCTCCACTTT.

The genes are TRBV6-5 and TRBJ2-5; 10 nucleotides match TRBD2. The V gene's germline CDR1 is MNHEY and CDR2 SVGAGI. With 7 bases clipped from V and 5 bases from J, the junction kept 7 bases outside the gene matches. The CDR3 length is 14 residues. CDR3: CASTLAGARETQYF. The CDR3 DNA follows: TGTGCCAGCACCCTAGCGGGGGCTCGGGAGACCCAGTACTTC.

V and J are TRBV6-5 and TRBJ2-7; tentatively, D is TRBD1 or TRBD2 (6 bases each). The germline V gene encodes CDR1 MNHEY and CDR2 SVGAGI. This CDR3 has 14 residues. The V end was cut by 6 bases, the J end by 2 bases, with 14 bases between. The CDR3: CASSQRGATYEQYF. For the CDR3, the DNA is TGTGCCAGCAGCCAAAGGGGGGCAACCTACGAGCAGTACTTC.

This chain joins TRBV19 and TRBJ2-7; tentative D call: TRBD2 (6 bases). The germline V gene has CDR1 LNHDA and CDR2 SQIVND (reference sequence). The CDR3 consists of 15 residues. V was cut by 4 bases and J by 0 bases, with 13 bases left in between. The CDR3: CASSKGGTYSYEQYF. The CDR3 DNA is TGTGCCAGTAGTAAAGGCGGGACCTACTCCTACGAGCAGTACTTC.

The CDR3 DNA reads TGTGCCGGCGAGCGGGAGGGCTACAATGAGCAGTTCTTC. Translation gives CAGEREGYNEQFF. V is TRBV30 and J is TRBJ2-1; TRBD2 matches at 10 bases. This CDR3 comprises 13 residues. CDR1 and CDR2 from the germline V gene are GTSNPN and SVGIG (reference sequence). Trimming removed 8 bases from V and 3 bases from J; junction bases left unmatched: 4.

The rearrangement uses TRBV3-1 (or the pseudogene TRBV3-2) and TRBJ2-3; TRBD2 agrees at 8 bases. The CDR3 spans 15 residues. V lost 3 bases and J lost 7; bases outside the gene matches: 9. Germline V gives CDR1 LGHDT, CDR2 YNNKEL (reference sequence). The CDR3 loop reads CASSHTSRGANTQYF. The CDR3 region has the DNA TGTGCCAGCAGCCATACTTCGCGGGGGGCCAATACGCAGTATTTT.

This chain links TRBV7-2 with TRBJ1-1; unclear D gene. Germline V gene data show CDR1 as SGHTA and CDR2 as FQGNSA. The CDR3 extends over 14 amino acids. V lost 4 bases and J 0 bases, leaving 9 bases between the germline ends. CDR3 coding DNA: TGTGCCAGCAGCTCCAGAGCGGTGAACACTGAAGCTTTCTTT. This translates into CASSSRAVNTEAFF.

The chain is built from TRBV10-3 and TRBJ2-3, with a possible D match to TRBD1 (6 bases). From germline, CDR1 is ENHRY and CDR2 SYGVKD. Deletions cut 3 bases from V and 4 bases from J, with 8 bases between. CDR3 size: 13 residues. CDR3 protein: CAISEAGADTQYF. The CDR3 nucleotides are TGTGCCATCAGTGAAGCAGGGGCAGATACGCAGTATTTT.

There are a few counts of this clone. V is TRBV12-3 or TRBV12-4 and J is TRBJ1-4; TRBD1 agrees at 11 bases. The ends lost 6 bases at V and 11 bases at J; junction bases unmatched: 5. The CDR3 is made up of 13 amino acids. CDR3 loop: CASSGQGAGKLFF. CDR3 DNA: TGTGCCAGCAGCGGACAGGGGGCAGGTAAACTGTTTTTT.

The rearrangement uses TRBV2 and TRBJ2-7; no firm D call. CDR3 length equals 11 residues. CDR1 is SNHLY and CDR2 is FYNNEI in the germline V gene. V was clipped by 4 bases and J by 6 bases, with 7 bases between them. The CDR3 here is CASSAWIEQYF. CDR3 in DNA: TGTGCCAGCAGTGCCTGGATCGAGCAGTACTTC.

To note about this clone: The sample has other DNA sequences that encode this CDR3 too. This chain links TRBV9 with TRBJ2-2; weak D call: TRBD1 (5 bases). The germline V gene has CDR1 SGDLS and CDR2 YYNGEE. The CDR3 has 14 amino acids. Trimming cost V 0 bases and J 4 bases, with 7 bases left between them. Here the CDR3 reads CASSVAGATGELFF. The CDR3 DNA reads TGTGCCAGCAGCGTAGCTGGGGCCACCGGGGAGCTGTTTTTT.

A few counts support this clone. The chain has TRBV6-5 and TRBJ2-3; perhaps TRBD2 as D (5 bases). The CDR3 extends over 14 amino acids. Between the trimmed V and J ends, which lost 3 bases and 4 bases, there was a span of 11 bases. In germline, CDR1 is MNHEY, CDR2 SVGAGI. The CDR3 loop reads CASSYKFGADTQYF. In nucleotides, the CDR3 is TGTGCCAGCAGTTATAAGTTCGGGGCAGATACGCAGTATTTT.

This clone was recorded a few times. The chain is built from TRBV30 and TRBJ1-1; D remains unclear. Germline CDR1 reads GTSNPN; CDR2 reads SVGIG (reference sequence). Trimming took 5 bases from V and 7 from J, leaving 17 bases between them. The CDR3 contains 13 residues. The CDR3 DNA reads as TGTGCCTGGCTCCCGGTTGGGTGGGATGAAGCTTTCTTT. Its translation: CAWLPVGWDEAFF.

The chain carries TRBV21-1 and TRBJ1-5; the table calls TRBD1, which could not be checked here. TRBV21-1 has pseudogene status. The CDR3 has 12 amino acids. CDR3: CARDRRNQPQHF. The CDR3 nucleotides are TGTGCCAGGGACAGGCGAAATCAGCCCCAGCATTTT.

The chain recombines TRBV7-9 with TRBJ2-5; D might be TRBD1 (6 bases). V lost 3 bases, J lost 3 bases, and 11 bases lay in between. This CDR3 spans 14 amino acids. From germline, CDR1 is SEHNR and CDR2 FQNEAQ (reference sequence). CDR3 bases: TGTGCCAGCAGCTTCGACAGGATCAAAGAGACCCAGTACTTC. Translating it yields CASSFDRIKETQYF. Full variable domain (remainder filled in from reference TRBV7-9 and TRBJ2-5): DTGVSQNPRHKITKRGQNVTFRCDPISEHNRLYWYRQTLGQGPEFLTYFQNEAQLEKSRLLSDRFSAERPKGSFSTLEIQRTEQGDSAMYLCASSFDRIKETQYFGPGTRLLVL.

The V gene is TRBV3-1 (or the pseudogene TRBV3-2), the J gene TRBJ1-1; TRBD1 agrees at 7 bases. Germline V gives CDR1 LGHDT, CDR2 YNNKEL (reference sequence). J lost 9 bases, V lost 1 base, and 11 bases had no gene match. The CDR3 sequence is 15 residues long. The CDR3 DNA sequence: TGTGCCAGCAGCCAAGGCTCGCACAGGGGACTTAAAGCTTTCTTT. It codes for CASSQGSHRGLKAFF.

The rearrangement links TRBV11-3 to TRBJ2-3, with 7 bases fitting TRBD2. The CDR3 contains 16 residues. J lost 0 bases, V lost 5 bases, and 8 bases had no gene match. The germline V gene encodes CDR1 SGHNT and CDR2 YENEEA. The CDR3 sequence: CASSEPGLTSTDTQYF. In nucleotides, the CDR3 is TGTGCCAGCAGCGAACCGGGACTAACTAGCACAGATACGCAGTATTTT.